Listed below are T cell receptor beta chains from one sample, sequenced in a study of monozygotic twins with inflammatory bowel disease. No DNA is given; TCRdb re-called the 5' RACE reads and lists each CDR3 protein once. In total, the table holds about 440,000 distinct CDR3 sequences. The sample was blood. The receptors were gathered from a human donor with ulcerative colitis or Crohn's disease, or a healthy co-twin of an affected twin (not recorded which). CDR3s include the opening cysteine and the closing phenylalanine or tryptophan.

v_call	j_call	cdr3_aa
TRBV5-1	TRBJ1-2	CASSPGQPPYGYTF
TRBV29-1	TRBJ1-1	CSVEVGYIYEAFF
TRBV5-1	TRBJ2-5	CASSFADRGFETQYF
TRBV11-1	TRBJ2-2	CASSLDSWTGELFF
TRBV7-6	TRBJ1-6	CASSRRTGADSPLHF
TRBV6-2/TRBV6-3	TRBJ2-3	CASKPSGRGDTQYF
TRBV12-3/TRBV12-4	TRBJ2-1	CASSLVGGRWFF
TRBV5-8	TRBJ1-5	CASSPGTLRQPQHF
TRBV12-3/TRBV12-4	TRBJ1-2	CASSSTATGSGYTF
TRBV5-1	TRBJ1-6	CASSLLPTGNNSPLHF
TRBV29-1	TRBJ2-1	CSVEDLRAPVEQFF
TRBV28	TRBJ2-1	CASSLTGGGPSSYNEQFF
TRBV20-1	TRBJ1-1	CSAPQGRTEAFF
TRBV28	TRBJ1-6	CASSDIRNSPLHF
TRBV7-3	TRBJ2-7	CASSPGQVHEQYF
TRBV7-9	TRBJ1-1	CASSASWNTEAFF
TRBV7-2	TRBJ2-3	CASSPWGPGTDTQYF